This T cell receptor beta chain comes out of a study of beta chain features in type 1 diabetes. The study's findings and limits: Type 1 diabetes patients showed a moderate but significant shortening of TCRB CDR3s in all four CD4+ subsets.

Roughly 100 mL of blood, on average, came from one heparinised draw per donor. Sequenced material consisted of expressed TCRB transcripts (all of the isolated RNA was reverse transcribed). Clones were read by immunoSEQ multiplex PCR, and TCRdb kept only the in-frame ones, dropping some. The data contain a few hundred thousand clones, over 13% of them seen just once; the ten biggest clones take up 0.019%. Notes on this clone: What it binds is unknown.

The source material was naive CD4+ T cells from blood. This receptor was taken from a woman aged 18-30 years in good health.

The CDR3 loop reads CAWKISGLYGANVLTF. The CDR3 DNA reads as TGTGCCTGGAAGATCTCAGGACTGTACGGGGCCAACGTCCTGACTTTC. The V gene is TRBV30, the J gene TRBJ2-6, with a tentative D call TRBD2 (5 bases). The germline V and J ends were trimmed by 4 bases and 4 bases, with 17 bases remaining between them. This CDR3 contains 16 residues. The germline V gene has CDR1 GTSNPN and CDR2 SVGIG (reference sequence).